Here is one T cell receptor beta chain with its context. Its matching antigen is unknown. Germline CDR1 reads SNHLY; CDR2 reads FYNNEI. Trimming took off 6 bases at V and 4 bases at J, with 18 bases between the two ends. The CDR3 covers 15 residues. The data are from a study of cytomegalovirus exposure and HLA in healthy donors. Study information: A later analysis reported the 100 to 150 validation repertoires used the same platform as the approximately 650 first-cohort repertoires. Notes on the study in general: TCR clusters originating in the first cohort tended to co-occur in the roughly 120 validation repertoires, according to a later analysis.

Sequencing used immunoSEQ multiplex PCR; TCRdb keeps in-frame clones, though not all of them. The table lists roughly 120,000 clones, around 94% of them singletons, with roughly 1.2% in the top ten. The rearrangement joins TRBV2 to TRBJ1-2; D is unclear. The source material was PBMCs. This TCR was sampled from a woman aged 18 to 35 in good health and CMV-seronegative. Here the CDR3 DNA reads TGTGCCAGCAGCCTCCACGACTCTGGACTCTATGGCTACACCTTC. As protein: CASSLHDSGLYGYTF.